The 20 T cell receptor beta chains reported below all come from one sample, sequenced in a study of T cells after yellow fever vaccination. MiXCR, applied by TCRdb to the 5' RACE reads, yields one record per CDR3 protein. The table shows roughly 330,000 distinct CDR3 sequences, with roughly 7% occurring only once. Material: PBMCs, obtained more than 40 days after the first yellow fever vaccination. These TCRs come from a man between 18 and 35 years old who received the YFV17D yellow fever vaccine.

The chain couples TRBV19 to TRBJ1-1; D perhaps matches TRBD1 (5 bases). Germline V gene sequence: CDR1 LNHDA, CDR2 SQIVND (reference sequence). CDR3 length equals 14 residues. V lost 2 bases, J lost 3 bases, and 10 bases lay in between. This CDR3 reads CASSIQGAHTEAFF. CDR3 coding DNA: TGTGCCAGTAGTATACAGGGTGCACACACTGAAGCTTTCTTT.

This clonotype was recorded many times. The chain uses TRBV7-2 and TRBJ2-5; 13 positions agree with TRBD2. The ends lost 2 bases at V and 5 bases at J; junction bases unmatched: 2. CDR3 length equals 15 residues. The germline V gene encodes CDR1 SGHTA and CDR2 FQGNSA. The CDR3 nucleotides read TGTGCCAGCAGCTTAACTAGCGGGGGGGCGGAGACCCAGTACTTC. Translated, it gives CASSLTSGGAETQYF. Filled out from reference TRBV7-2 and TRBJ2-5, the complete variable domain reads GAGVSQSPSNKVTEKGKDVELRCDPISGHTALYWYRQSLGQGLEFLIYFQGNSAPDKSGLPSDRFSAERTGGSVSTLTIQRTQQEDSAVYLCASSLTSGGAETQYFGPGTRLLVL.

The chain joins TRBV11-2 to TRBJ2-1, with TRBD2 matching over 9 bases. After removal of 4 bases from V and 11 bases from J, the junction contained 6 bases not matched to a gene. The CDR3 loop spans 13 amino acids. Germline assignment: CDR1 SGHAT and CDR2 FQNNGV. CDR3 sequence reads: CASSYRTSAKQFF. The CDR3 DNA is TGTGCCAGCAGCTACCGGACTAGCGCTAAGCAGTTCTTC.

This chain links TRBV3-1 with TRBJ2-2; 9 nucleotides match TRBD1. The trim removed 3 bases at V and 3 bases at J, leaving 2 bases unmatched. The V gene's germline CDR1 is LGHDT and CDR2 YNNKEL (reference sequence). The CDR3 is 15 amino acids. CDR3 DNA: TGTGCCAGCAGCCAGTGGACAGGGGACACCGGGGAGCTGTTTTTT. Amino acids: CASSQWTGDTGELFF.

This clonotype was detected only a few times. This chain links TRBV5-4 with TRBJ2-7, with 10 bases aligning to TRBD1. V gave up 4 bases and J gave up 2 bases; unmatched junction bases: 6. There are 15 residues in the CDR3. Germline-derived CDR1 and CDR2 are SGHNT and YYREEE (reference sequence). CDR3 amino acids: CASSPSGTGAYEQYV. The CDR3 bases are TGTGCCAGCAGCCCTTCCGGGACAGGGGCCTACGAGCAGTACGTC.

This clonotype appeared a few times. Here the CDR3 DNA reads TGTGCCAGCAGCGTAAACACGGGGGAAAAACTGTTTTTT. Translation gives CASSVNTGEKLFF. The gene calls are TRBV9 and TRBJ1-4, with D hard to call. From germline, CDR1 is SGDLS and CDR2 YYNGEE. The CDR3 loop spans 13 amino acids. V lost 1 base and J lost 8, with 9 bases in between.

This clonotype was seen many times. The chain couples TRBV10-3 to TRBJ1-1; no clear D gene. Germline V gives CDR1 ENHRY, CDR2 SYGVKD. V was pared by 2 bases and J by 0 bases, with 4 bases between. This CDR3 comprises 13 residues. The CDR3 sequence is CAISETLNTEAFF. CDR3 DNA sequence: TGTGCCATCAGTGAGACACTGAACACTGAAGCTTTCTTT.

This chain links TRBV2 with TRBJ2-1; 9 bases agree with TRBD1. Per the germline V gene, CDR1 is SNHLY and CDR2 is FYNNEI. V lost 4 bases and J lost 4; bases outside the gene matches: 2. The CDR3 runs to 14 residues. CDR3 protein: CASSGGTGYNEQFF. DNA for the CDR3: TGTGCCAGCAGTGGTGGGACAGGGTACAATGAGCAGTTCTTC.

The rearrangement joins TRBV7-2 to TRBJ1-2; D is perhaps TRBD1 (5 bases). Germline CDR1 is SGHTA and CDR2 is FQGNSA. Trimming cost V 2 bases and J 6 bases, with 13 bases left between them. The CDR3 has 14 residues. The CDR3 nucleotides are TGTGCCAGCAGCTTAAGGGGATCTTATAATGGCTACACCTTC. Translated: CASSLRGSYNGYTF.

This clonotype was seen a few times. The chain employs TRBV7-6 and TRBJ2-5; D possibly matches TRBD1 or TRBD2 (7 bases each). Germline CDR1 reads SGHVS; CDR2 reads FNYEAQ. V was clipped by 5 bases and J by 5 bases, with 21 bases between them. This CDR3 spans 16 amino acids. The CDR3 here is CASSPTAGGALETQYF. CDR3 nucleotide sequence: TGTGCCAGCAGCCCGACCGCAGGGGGGGCCTTGGAGACCCAGTACTTC.

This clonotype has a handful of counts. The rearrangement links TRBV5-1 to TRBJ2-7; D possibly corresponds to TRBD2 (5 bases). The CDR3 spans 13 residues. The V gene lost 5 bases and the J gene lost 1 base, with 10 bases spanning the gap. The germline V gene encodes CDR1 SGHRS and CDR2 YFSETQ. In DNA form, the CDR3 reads TGCGCCAGCAGGCCCCGGGGTTCCTACGAGCAGTACTTC. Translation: CASRPRGSYEQYF.

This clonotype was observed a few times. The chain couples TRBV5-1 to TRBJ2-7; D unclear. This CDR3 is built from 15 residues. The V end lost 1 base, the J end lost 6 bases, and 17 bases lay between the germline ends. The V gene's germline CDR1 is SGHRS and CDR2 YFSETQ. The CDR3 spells CASSLLAIRHSEQYF. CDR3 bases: TGCGCCAGCAGCTTGCTGGCAATACGGCACTCCGAGCAGTACTTC.

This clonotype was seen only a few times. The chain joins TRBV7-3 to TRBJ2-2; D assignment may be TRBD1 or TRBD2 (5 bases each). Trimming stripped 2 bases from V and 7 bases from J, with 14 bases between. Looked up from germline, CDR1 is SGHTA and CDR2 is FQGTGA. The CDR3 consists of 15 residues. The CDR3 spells CASSLGQGVSGELFF. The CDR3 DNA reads TGTGCCAGCAGCTTAGGGCAGGGAGTCAGCGGGGAGCTGTTTTTT.

CDR3 in DNA: TGCGCCAGCAGCTTAGGGACCTCTCTGAGCACAGATACGCAGTATTTT. This sequence encodes CASSLGTSLSTDTQYF. The V gene is TRBV5-1, the J gene TRBJ2-3; the D gene could be TRBD1 or TRBD2 (5 bases each). This CDR3 region has 16 residues. The ends were cut back, 2 bases at V and 0 bases at J, with 13 bases in the middle. CDR1 is SGHRS and CDR2 is YFSETQ in the germline V gene.

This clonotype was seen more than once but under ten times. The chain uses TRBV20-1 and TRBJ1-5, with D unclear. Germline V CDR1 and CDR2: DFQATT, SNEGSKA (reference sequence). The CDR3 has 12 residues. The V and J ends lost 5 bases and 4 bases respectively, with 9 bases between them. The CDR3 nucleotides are TGCAGTGCTCTTAGGGAGAATCAGCCCCAGCATTTT. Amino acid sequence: CSALRENQPQHF.

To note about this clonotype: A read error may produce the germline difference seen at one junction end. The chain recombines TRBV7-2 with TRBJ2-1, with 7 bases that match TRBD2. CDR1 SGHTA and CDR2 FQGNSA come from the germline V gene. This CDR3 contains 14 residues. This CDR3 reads CASSRGEAYKEQFF. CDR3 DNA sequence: TGTGCCAGCAGCCGGGGGGAAGCCTACAAAGAGCAGTTCTTC.

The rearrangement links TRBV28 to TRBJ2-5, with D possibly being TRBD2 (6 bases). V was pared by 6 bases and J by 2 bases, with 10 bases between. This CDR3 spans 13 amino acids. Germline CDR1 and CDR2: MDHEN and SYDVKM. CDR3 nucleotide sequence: TGTGCCAGCAGACGGGACTTGCAAGAGACCCAGTACTTC. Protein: CASRRDLQETQYF.

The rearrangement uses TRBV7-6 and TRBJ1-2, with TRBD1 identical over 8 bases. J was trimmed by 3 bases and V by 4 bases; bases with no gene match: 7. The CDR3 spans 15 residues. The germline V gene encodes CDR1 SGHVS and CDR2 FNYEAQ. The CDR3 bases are TGTGCCAGCAGCTCAGACAGGGGTTTAGACTATGGCTACACCTTC. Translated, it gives CASSSDRGLDYGYTF.

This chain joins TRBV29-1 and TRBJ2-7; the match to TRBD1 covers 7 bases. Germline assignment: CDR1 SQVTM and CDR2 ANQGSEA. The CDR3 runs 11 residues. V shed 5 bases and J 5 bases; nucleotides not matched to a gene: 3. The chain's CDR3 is CSVRDSNEQYV. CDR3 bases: TGCAGCGTTCGGGACAGTAACGAGCAGTACGTC.

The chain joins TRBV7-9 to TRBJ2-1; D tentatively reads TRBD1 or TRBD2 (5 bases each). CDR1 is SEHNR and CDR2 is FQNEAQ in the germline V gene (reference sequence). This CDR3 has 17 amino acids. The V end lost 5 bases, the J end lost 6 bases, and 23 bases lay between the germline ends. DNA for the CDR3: TGTGCCAGCAGCCCCAACTTCCGGGACCTTGGGTTCAATGAGCAGTTCTTC. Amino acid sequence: CASSPNFRDLGFNEQFF.